This T cell receptor beta chain was identified in a study of monozygotic twins with inflammatory bowel disease. Each sample's cDNA came from eight separate reactions. The UMIs contained a 6-nucleotide sample barcode. They were added by template switching during cDNA synthesis. TCRdb reprocessed the 5' RACE reads and reports one entry per CDR3 protein, with no DNA. This table lists some 300,000 distinct CDR3 sequences. In regard to this clonotype: The antigen remains unidentified.

Findings and caveats of the study: The authors found no support for a single strong IBD-associated signal or clonotype.

CDR3 length equals 17 residues. The germline CDR1 and CDR2 sequences are LGHDT and YNNKEL (reference sequence). The chain recombines TRBV3-1 with TRBJ2-1; the D call from TCRdb, TRBD1, cannot be confirmed without DNA. The clonotype originates from a human donor with ulcerative colitis or Crohn's disease, or a healthy co-twin of an affected twin (not recorded which). The sample consisted of blood. CDR3 residues: CASSQPRQGPSYNEQFF.